The 24 T cell receptor beta chains reported below all come from one sample, sequenced in a study of blood T cell repertoires in COVID-19. The method was immunoSEQ multiplex PCR; TCRdb's version includes in-frame clones alone and lacks a portion of them. Here the sample spans around 100,000 clones, about 90% being singletons. Specimen: peripheral blood. The receptor set was obtained from a human donor in a cohort sampled during active COVID-19.

V usage is TRBV5-1 and J usage is TRBJ1-2; no reliable D call. Germline CDR1 and CDR2: SGHRS and YFSETQ. Trimming shortened V by 4 bases and J by 2 bases, and 9 bases separated the two germline ends. The CDR3 spans 13 residues. CDR3 DNA sequence: TGCGCCAGCAGCCCCGAGGGCAACTATGGCTACACCTTC. It yields the protein CASSPEGNYGYTF.

The V call is TRBV5-8, the J call TRBJ1-2, with D possibly matching TRBD1 (6 bases). The CDR3 totals 19 residues. Trimming shortened V by 4 bases and J by 6 bases, and 31 bases separated the two germline ends. CDR1 and CDR2 (germline): SGHTS, YDEGEE. CDR3 loop: CASSPLLGAPAKLRDGYTF. The DNA for the CDR3 is TGTGCCAGCAGCCCCCTATTGGGGGCTCCGGCCAAACTAAGGGATGGCTACACCTTC.

The rearrangement links TRBV10-3 to TRBJ1-1; a possible D gene is TRBD1 (6 bases). The CDR3 is made up of 15 amino acids. From germline, CDR1 is ENHRY and CDR2 SYGVKD. V lost 4 bases and J 0 bases, leaving 12 bases between the germline ends. Here the CDR3 reads CAISVQGSMNTEAFF. CDR3 nucleotides: TGTGCCATCAGTGTACAGGGAAGCATGAACACTGAAGCTTTCTTT.

The chain employs TRBV9 and TRBJ2-6, with TRBD1 as a possible D gene (5 bases). The CDR3 consists of 20 residues. CDR1 and CDR2 (germline): SGDLS, YYNGEE. V lost 1 base to trimming and J lost 3 bases, with 23 bases between them. CDR3 protein: CASSVSRLPAGKYGANVLTF. The CDR3 nucleotides are TGTGCCAGCAGCGTATCTCGATTGCCCGCAGGGAAGTATGGGGCCAACGTCCTGACTTTC.

A word on this clone: Other DNA sequences from this sample encode an identical CDR3 as well. The J gene is TRBJ1-3, the V gene TRBV4-1; TRBD1 matches 10 bases. This CDR3 has 19 residues. Germline V gene data show CDR1 as MGHRA and CDR2 as YSYEKL. After removal of 4 bases from V and 0 bases from J, the junction contained 12 bases not matched to a gene. CDR3 nucleotide sequence: TGCGCCAGCAGCCGCCCGGGACAGGGGAAGGGGGCCTCTGGAAACACCATATATTTT. Protein sequence: CASSRPGQGKGASGNTIYF.

The rearrangement links TRBV7-2 to TRBJ2-7; TRBD1 aligns across 8 bases. Germline CDR1 SGHTA, CDR2 FQGNSA. V lost 4 bases, J lost 3 bases, and 8 bases stayed unmatched. The CDR3 extends over 15 amino acids. The CDR3 here is CASSYTGTGLYEQYF. CDR3 coding DNA: TGTGCCAGCAGCTATACCGGGACAGGCCTCTACGAGCAGTACTTC. Looking up the rest from reference TRBV7-2 and TRBJ2-7 gives the full variable domain: GAGVSQSPSNKVTEKGKDVELRCDPISGHTALYWYRQSLGQGLEFLIYFQGNSAPDKSGLPSDRFSAERTGGSVSTLTIQRTQQEDSAVYLCASSYTGTGLYEQYFGPGTRLTVT.

Worth noting for this clone: This sample includes further DNA sequences coding for the same CDR3. The rearrangement links TRBV14 to TRBJ2-1; D unclear. The CDR3 is 16 residues long. Germline V gene sequence: CDR1 SGHDN, CDR2 FVKESK. The germline V and J ends were trimmed by 0 bases and 0 bases, with 9 bases remaining between them. The chain's CDR3 is CASSQEGLSSYNEQFF. For the CDR3, the DNA is TGTGCCAGCAGCCAAGAGGGCTTGAGCTCCTACAATGAGCAGTTCTTC.

This chain connects TRBV4-2 to TRBJ2-7, with 10 bases fitting TRBD1. The J segment lost 4 bases and the V segment lost 0 bases, leaving 6 bases of the junction unmatched. The CDR3 sequence is 16 residues long. CDR1 is LGHNA and CDR2 is YNFKEQ in the germline V gene. CDR3 residues: CASSQDMDRGSYEQYF. The CDR3 DNA reads TGTGCCAGCAGCCAAGACATGGACAGGGGGTCTTACGAGCAGTACTTC.

This chain uses TRBV10-2 with TRBJ2-3, with 7 nucleotides matching TRBD2. Per the germline V gene, CDR1 is WSHSY and CDR2 is SAAADI. The CDR3 totals 15 residues. Trimming took 3 bases from V and 5 from J; bases not matched to a gene: 8. The CDR3 loop reads CASSDLGGSGDTQYF. As DNA, the CDR3 is TGCGCCAGCAGTGATTTGGGGGGGAGCGGAGATACGCAGTATTTT.

The chain has TRBV6-1 and TRBJ2-7; no firm D call. From germline, CDR1 is MNHNS and CDR2 SASEGT. Between the trimmed V and J ends, which lost 3 bases and 3 bases, there was a span of 15 bases. The CDR3 is 15 residues long. The DNA for the CDR3 is TGTGCCAGCAGTGAGCGCCGGGTCAAGAACTACGAGCAGTACTTC. Protein: CASSERRVKNYEQYF.

The rearrangement joins TRBV5-5 to TRBJ2-1, with TRBD1 as a possible D gene (5 bases). Per the germline V gene, CDR1 is SGHKS and CDR2 is YYEKEE (reference sequence). This CDR3 is built from 14 residues. The germline V and J ends were trimmed by 0 bases and 7 bases, with 11 bases remaining between them. The CDR3 protein is CASSLAWGLNEQFF. CDR3 sequence (DNA): TGTGCCAGCAGCTTGGCCTGGGGCTTAAATGAGCAGTTCTTC. The full variable domain, its missing parts supplied by reference TRBV5-5 and TRBJ2-1, is DAGVTQSPTHLIKTRGQQVTLRCSPISGHKSVSWYQQVLGQGPQFIFQYYEKEERGRGNFPDRFSARQFPNYSSELNVNALLLGDSALYLCASSLAWGLNEQFFGPGTRLTVL.

The chain recombines TRBV19 with TRBJ2-3; D may be TRBD2 (5 bases). The CDR3 runs to 16 residues. The V and J ends lost 8 bases and 2 bases respectively, with 20 bases between them. Germline V gives CDR1 LNHDA, CDR2 SQIVND (reference sequence). The CDR3 here is CASSRGRAFHTDTQYF. Written as DNA, the CDR3 is TGTGCCAGTTCCCGAGGGCGGGCCTTCCACACAGATACGCAGTATTTT.

V and J are TRBV9 and TRBJ2-2; TRBD2 matches at 13 bases. V was pared by 0 bases and J by 5 bases, with 19 bases of the junction left unmatched. Germline lookup yields CDR1 SGDLS and CDR2 YYNGEE. The CDR3 spans 22 residues. The CDR3 DNA sequence: TGTGCCAGCAGCGTAGATCGGGGTGTACGACTAGCGGGGGGTCAAAGTACCGGGGAGCTGTTTTTT. Amino acid sequence: CASSVDRGVRLAGGQSTGELFF.

This chain connects TRBV11-3 to TRBJ2-1; maybe TRBD2 (5 bases). V was trimmed by 5 bases and J by 10 bases, leaving 15 bases between them. The V gene's germline CDR1 is SGHNT and CDR2 YENEEA. The CDR3 loop spans 13 amino acids. Here the CDR3 DNA reads TGTGCCAGCAGCACCCCTGGCCTAGCAGAGCAGTTCTTC. It is translated as CASSTPGLAEQFF. The entire variable domain, with the rest obtained from reference TRBV11-3 and TRBJ2-1, is as follows: EAGVVQSPRYKIIEKKQPVAFWCNPISGHNTLYWYLQNLGQGPELLIRYENEEAVDDSQLPKDRFSAERLKGVDSTLKIQPAELGDSAVYLCASSTPGLAEQFFGPGTRLTVL.

The chain links TRBV28 to TRBJ2-3; no definite D call. The germline V gene encodes CDR1 MDHEN and CDR2 SYDVKM. The CDR3 loop spans 11 amino acids. The V end lost 3 bases, the J end lost 7 bases, and 5 bases lay between the germline ends. CDR3 sequence reads: CASSFLNTQYF. The CDR3 nucleotides read TGTGCCAGCAGTTTTCTAAATACGCAGTATTTT.

The V gene is TRBV19, the J gene TRBJ1-5, with D unresolved. Germline CDR1 reads LNHDA; CDR2 reads SQIVND (reference sequence). The CDR3 covers 17 residues. V lost 2 bases and J lost 2, with 16 bases in between. The CDR3 DNA is TGTGCCAGTAGTATACGCCGTACCGGGGTTGGCAATCAGCCCCAGCATTTT. Protein sequence: CASSIRRTGVGNQPQHF. Combining the CDR3 with reference TRBV19 and TRBJ1-5 gives the whole variable domain DGGITQSPKYLFRKEGQNVTLSCEQNLNHDAMYWYRQDPGQGLRLIYYSQIVNDFQKGDIAEGYSVSREKKESFPLTVTSAQKNPTAFYLCASSIRRTGVGNQPQHFGDGTRLSIL.

This clone has more than one count but fewer than ten. This chain links TRBV5-5 with TRBJ2-2; 7 bases are a match to TRBD1. The CDR3 sequence is 15 residues long. Per germline, CDR1 SGHKS and CDR2 YYEKEE (reference sequence). V lost 2 bases and J lost 6; bases outside the gene matches: 7. CDR3 bases: TGTGCCAGCAGCTTATGGGACAGCGTATCCGGGGAGCTGTTTTTT. As protein: CASSLWDSVSGELFF.

The chain joins TRBV10-3 to TRBJ1-2; D perhaps matches TRBD1 (5 bases). Per germline, CDR1 ENHRY and CDR2 SYGVKD. The CDR3 has 14 residues. Trimming removed 2 bases at V and 0 bases at J, with 7 bases between. The CDR3 protein is CAISEDRANYGYTF. For the CDR3, the DNA is TGTGCCATCAGTGAGGACAGAGCTAACTATGGCTACACCTTC.

This chain connects TRBV5-1 to TRBJ1-5; possibly TRBD1 for D (5 bases). Germline V gene lookup returns CDR1 SGHRS and CDR2 YFSETQ. CDR3 length equals 15 residues. The V and J ends lost 0 bases and 4 bases respectively, with 11 bases between them. The CDR3 region is CASSLAGGSNQPQHF. The CDR3 coding sequence is TGCGCCAGCAGCTTGGCCGGGGGGTCGAATCAGCCCCAGCATTTT.

This clone has only one observation. The CDR3 DNA reads TGTGCCAGCCCGGGGGGAGGCGGCTACACCTTC. It yields the protein CASPGGGGYTF. The V call is TRBV12-3 or TRBV12-4, the J call TRBJ1-2; D perhaps matches TRBD1 (5 bases). The CDR3 covers 11 residues. With 8 bases removed from V and 8 bases from J, the gap between germline ends came to 12 bases.

The chain joins TRBV3-1 (or the pseudogene TRBV3-2) to TRBJ2-1, with 10 bases lining up with TRBD2. With V trimmed by 2 bases and J by 9 bases, 4 bases remained unmatched. Germline values: CDR1 LGHDT, CDR2 YNNKEL (reference sequence). The CDR3 consists of 14 residues. CDR3 sequence: CASSQLSSGGEQFF. The DNA of the CDR3 is TGTGCCAGCAGCCAATTATCTAGCGGGGGTGAGCAGTTCTTC.

The V call is TRBV5-6, the J call TRBJ2-1; 10 bases are a match to TRBD2. The germline gives CDR1 SGHDT, CDR2 YYEEEE. There are 16 residues in the CDR3. Germline trimming cut 0 bases from V and 8 bases from J; bases unmatched to any gene: 8. The CDR3 nucleotides are TGTGCCAGCAGCTTGGTGGGGCTAGCGGGAGACCATGAGCAGTTCTTC. It yields the protein CASSLVGLAGDHEQFF.

The chain carries TRBV7-6 and TRBJ2-2; 15 bases agree with TRBD2. Unmatched junction bases numbered 8, after V lost 8 bases and J lost 4 bases. CDR3 length: 17 residues. Per the germline V gene, CDR1 is SGHVS and CDR2 is FNYEAQ. This CDR3 reads CASSSGTSGRSTGELFF. The CDR3, as DNA: TGTGCCAGCTCCTCCGGGACTAGCGGGAGGAGCACCGGGGAGCTGTTTTTT.

The chain links TRBV28 to TRBJ1-6, with D tentatively TRBD1 (5 bases). The germline gives CDR1 MDHEN, CDR2 SYDVKM. The V end lost 5 bases, the J end lost 3 bases, and 8 bases lay between the germline ends. The CDR3 runs 14 residues. The CDR3 coding sequence is TGTGCCAGCAGTGGGGGGGGCTATAATTCACCCCTCCACTTT. Protein: CASSGGGYNSPLHF.